What follows are 14 T cell receptor beta chains derived from one specimen sequenced in a study of CD8+ T cells in alopecia areata. Documented treatment: oral pan-JAK inhibitor, 5-10 mg twice daily. Extraction of RNA preceded its reverse transcription into cDNA, which served as the sequencing template. Using immunoSEQ multiplex PCR, the repertoire was profiled, and TCRdb retains in-frame clones only, with some absent. The sample consists of approximately 210,000 clones, around 66% of them appearing once. The sequencing used CD4+ T cells sorted from blood, collected at week 44, from a patient treated with tofacitinib. Receptors were obtained from a human donor with alopecia areata.

The V and J genes are TRBV29-1 and TRBJ2-7; 10 nucleotides line up with TRBD1. Looked up from germline, CDR1 is SQVTM and CDR2 is ANQGSEA. The junction had 11 bases not matched to a gene; V was cut back by 0 bases and J by 6 bases. The CDR3 is 16 amino acids. The CDR3 DNA reads TGCAGCGTTGAAGAAAGTGTCCGGGACAGGGGATCCGAGCAGTACTTC. Encoded protein: CSVEESVRDRGSEQYF.

This chain connects TRBV5-1 to TRBJ1-1; possibly TRBD1 for D (5 bases). CDR3 length: 14 amino acids. V was shortened by 1 base and J by 1 base, with 8 bases between the two germline ends. CDR1 and CDR2 from the germline V gene are SGHRS and YFSETQ. As DNA, the CDR3 is TGCGCCAGCAGCTTGCAACAGGCGAACACTGAAGCTTTCTTT. This sequence encodes CASSLQQANTEAFF.

This clone was detected once. The J gene is TRBJ1-5, the V gene TRBV30, with D possibly TRBD1 on 5 matching bases. The germline V gene encodes CDR1 GTSNPN and CDR2 SVGIG (reference sequence). The CDR3 loop spans 14 amino acids. With 6 bases removed from V and 2 bases from J, the gap between germline ends came to 14 bases. The CDR3 reads CACAIGGGNQPQHF. The CDR3 bases are TGTGCCTGCGCCATCGGGGGTGGCAATCAGCCCCAGCATTTT.

Of note for this clone: This CDR3 is also generated by other DNA sequences in the sample. The chain joins TRBV5-1 to TRBJ2-1; D unresolved. This CDR3 comprises 11 residues. Germline CDR1 is SGHRS and CDR2 is YFSETQ. The V end was cut by 0 bases, the J end by 8 bases, with 3 bases between. Here the CDR3 reads CASSLEDEQFF. The CDR3 DNA is TGCGCCAGCAGCTTGGAGGATGAGCAGTTCTTC.

This chain joins TRBV29-1 and TRBJ2-5; unclear D gene. Trimming took off 7 bases at V and 4 bases at J, with 13 bases between the two ends. The CDR3 runs to 12 residues. Germline assignment: CDR1 SQVTM and CDR2 ANQGSEA. This CDR3 is CSAPVGPETQYF. The CDR3 DNA sequence: TGCAGCGCCCCCGTTGGGCCAGAGACCCAGTACTTC.

In this sample, this clone turned up a few times. This chain links TRBV6-1 with TRBJ2-7, with 7 bases fitting TRBD1. The CDR3 loop spans 13 amino acids. Germline values: CDR1 MNHNS, CDR2 SASEGT. Trimming removed 6 bases from V and 3 bases from J; junction bases left unmatched: 5. CDR3 in amino acids: CASRRDSNYEQYF. CDR3 DNA: TGTGCCAGCAGACGGGACAGTAACTACGAGCAGTACTTC.

This chain joins TRBV9 and TRBJ1-1, with TRBD1 as a possible D gene (5 bases). CDR1 and CDR2 from the germline V gene are SGDLS and YYNGEE. With 0 bases removed from V and 8 bases from J, the gap between germline ends came to 17 bases. The CDR3 is 15 residues long. CDR3 sequence: CASSVDSGTVGEAFF. The CDR3 nucleotides are TGTGCCAGCAGCGTAGACTCGGGGACTGTAGGGGAAGCTTTCTTT.

This clone was seen only a few times. The chain joins TRBV5-1 to TRBJ1-1; a weak D match, TRBD1 (6 bases). This CDR3 contains 16 residues. Germline values: CDR1 SGHRS, CDR2 YFSETQ. V lost 0 bases, J lost 4 bases, and 16 bases lay in between. CDR3 in amino acids: CASSLAGGGLSTEAFF. In DNA, the CDR3 is TGCGCCAGCAGCTTGGCCGGAGGGGGGCTGAGCACTGAAGCTTTCTTT.

The J gene is TRBJ2-7, the V gene TRBV7-2; no definite D call. This CDR3 has 13 amino acids. V lost 5 bases and J 3 bases, leaving 11 bases between the germline ends. Germline V CDR1 and CDR2: SGHTA, FQGNSA. The CDR3 here is CASSLEADYEQYF. The CDR3, as DNA: TGTGCCAGCAGCCTGGAAGCAGACTACGAGCAGTACTTC.

This clone has just a few counts. This chain connects TRBV14 to TRBJ2-7; D gene uncertain. The CDR3 has 14 residues. Deletions cut 4 bases from V and 2 bases from J, with 12 bases between. Germline V gene data show CDR1 as SGHDN and CDR2 as FVKESK. The CDR3 loop reads CASSPLVSTYEQYF. The DNA of the CDR3 is TGTGCCAGCAGCCCTTTAGTCTCGACCTACGAGCAGTACTTC. The full variable domain, its missing parts supplied by reference TRBV14 and TRBJ2-7, is EAGVTQFPSHSVIEKGQTVTLRCDPISGHDNLYWYRRVMGKEIKFLLHFVKESKQDESGMPNNRFLAERTGGTYSTLKVQPAELEDSGVYFCASSPLVSTYEQYFGPGTRLTVT.

Worth noting for this clone: An end of the junction differs from the germline gene, which may be a read error. This rearrangement joins TRBV12-5 to TRBJ2-1; TRBD1 might be the D (5 bases). The germline V gene has CDR1 LGHNT and CDR2 FRNRAP. The CDR3 consists of 14 residues. The DNA of the CDR3 is TGTGCTAGTGGGTTGGACATTCTACGCGGTGAGCAGTTCTTC. This codes for CASGLDILRGEQFF.

The chain joins TRBV11-2 to TRBJ1-6; possibly TRBD1 for D (5 bases). The germline CDR1 and CDR2 sequences are SGHAT and FQNNGV. Trimming shortened V by 5 bases and J by 6 bases, and 14 bases separated the two germline ends. The CDR3 has 15 amino acids. The CDR3 loop is CASSRRQRVNSPLHF. For the CDR3, the DNA is TGTGCCAGCAGCCGCCGACAGAGAGTTAATTCACCCCTCCACTTT.

The chain combines TRBV4-3 with TRBJ2-1, with TRBD2 matching over 9 bases. The ends lost 0 bases at V and 0 bases at J; junction bases unmatched: 6. CDR1 and CDR2 from the germline V gene are LGHNA and YSLEER. The CDR3 is made up of 18 amino acids. The CDR3 spells CASSQDRASGTSYNEQFF. The CDR3 coding sequence is TGCGCCAGCAGCCAAGATAGGGCTAGCGGGACCTCCTACAATGAGCAGTTCTTC.

Only a few counts were recorded for this clone. The V gene is TRBV29-1, the J gene TRBJ2-3; D tentatively fits TRBD1 or TRBD2 (5 bases each). With 6 bases removed from V and 6 bases from J, the gap between germline ends came to 16 bases. Germline loops: CDR1 SQVTM, CDR2 ANQGSEA. The CDR3 loop spans 13 amino acids. CDR3 protein: CSVGTLQRDTQYF. In nucleotides, the CDR3 is TGCAGCGTCGGGACCCTCCAACGGGATACGCAGTATTTT.